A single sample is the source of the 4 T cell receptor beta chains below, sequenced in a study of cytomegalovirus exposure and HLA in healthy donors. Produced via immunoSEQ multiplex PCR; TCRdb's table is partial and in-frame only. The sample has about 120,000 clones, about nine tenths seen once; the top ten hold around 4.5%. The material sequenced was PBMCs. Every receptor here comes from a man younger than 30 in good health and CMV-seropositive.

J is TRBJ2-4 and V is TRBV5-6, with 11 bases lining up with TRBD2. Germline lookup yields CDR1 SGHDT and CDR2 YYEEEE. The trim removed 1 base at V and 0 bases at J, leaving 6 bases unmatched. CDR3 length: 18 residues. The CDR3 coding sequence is TGTGCCAGCAGCTTGAGCTTCACTAGCGGGGGAGCCAAAAACATTCAGTACTTC. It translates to CASSLSFTSGGAKNIQYF. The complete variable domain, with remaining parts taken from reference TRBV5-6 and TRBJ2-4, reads DAGVTQSPTHLIKTRGQQVTLRCSPKSGHDTVSWYQQALGQGPQFIFQYYEEEERQRGNFPDRFSGHQFPNYSSELNVNALLLGDSALYLCASSLSFTSGGAKNIQYFGAGTRLSVL.

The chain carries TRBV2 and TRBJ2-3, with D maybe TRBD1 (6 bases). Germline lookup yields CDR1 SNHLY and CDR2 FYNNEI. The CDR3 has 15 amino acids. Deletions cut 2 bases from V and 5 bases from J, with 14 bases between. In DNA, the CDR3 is TGTGCCAGCAGTGAAACCGCGAGAGGGGGAGATACGCAGTATTTT. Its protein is CASSETARGGDTQYF.

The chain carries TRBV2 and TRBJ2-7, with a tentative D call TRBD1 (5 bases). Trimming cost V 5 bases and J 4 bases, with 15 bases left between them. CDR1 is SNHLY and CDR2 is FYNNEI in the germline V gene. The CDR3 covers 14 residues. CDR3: CASSSRVGPYEQYF. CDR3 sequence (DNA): TGTGCCAGCAGTTCCAGGGTAGGGCCGTACGAGCAGTACTTC.

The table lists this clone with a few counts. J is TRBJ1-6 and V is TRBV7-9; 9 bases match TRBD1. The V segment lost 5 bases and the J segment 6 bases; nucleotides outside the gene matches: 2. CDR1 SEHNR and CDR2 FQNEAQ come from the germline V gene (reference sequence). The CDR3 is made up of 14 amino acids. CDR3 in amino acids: CASSLDRGNSPLHF. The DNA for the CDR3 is TGTGCCAGCAGCCTGGACAGGGGTAATTCACCCCTCCACTTT. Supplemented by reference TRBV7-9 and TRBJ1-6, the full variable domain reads DTGVSQNPRHKITKRGQNVTFRCDPISEHNRLYWYRQTLGQGPEFLTYFQNEAQLEKSRLLSDRFSAERPKGSFSTLEIQRTEQGDSAMYLCASSLDRGNSPLHFGNGTRLTVT.